What follows are 29 T cell receptor beta chains derived from one specimen sequenced in a study of CD8+ T cells in alopecia areata. RNA was isolated and reverse transcribed to cDNA, the sequencing template. Sequencing used immunoSEQ multiplex PCR; TCRdb keeps in-frame clones, though not all of them. The table records about 150,000 clones, about 50% of them present only once. Material: CD8+ T cells sorted from blood, obtained at week 0. These receptors were taken from a human donor with alopecia areata.

The chain carries TRBV25-1 and TRBJ2-7; no clear D. The CDR3 has 10 residues. Germline CDR1 and CDR2: MGHDK and SYGVNS. Trimming left V 8 bases short and J 4 bases short, with 6 bases between. CDR3 sequence: CASAQYEQYF. The CDR3 coding sequence is TGTGCCAGCGCCCAATACGAGCAGTACTTC.

The chain links TRBV4-1 to TRBJ1-2, with TRBD1 matching 9 bases. V was clipped by 4 bases and J by 8 bases; unmatched bases: 20. The CDR3 covers 18 residues. The germline V gene has CDR1 MGHRA and CDR2 YSYEKL. The CDR3, as DNA: TGCGCCAGCAGCCCCATCCCCTTAATGGGACAGGGAAGGGGGGGCTACACCTTC. Encoded protein: CASSPIPLMGQGRGGYTF.

This clone turned up a few times. The chain has TRBV29-1 and TRBJ1-2; 7 bases map to TRBD1. This CDR3 has 15 residues. Germline CDR1 and CDR2: SQVTM and ANQGSEA. Trimming took 2 bases from V and 2 from J; bases not matched to a gene: 8. The CDR3 spells CSVELELGQNYGYTF. The CDR3 nucleotides are TGCAGCGTTGAATTGGAGTTGGGACAGAACTATGGCTACACCTTC. Full variable domain (missing parts from reference TRBV29-1 and TRBJ1-2): SAVISQKPSRDICQRGTSLTIQCQVDSQVTMMFWYRQQPGQSLTLIATANQGSEATYESGFVIDKFPISRPNLTFSTLTVSNMSPEDSSIYLCSVELELGQNYGYTFGSGTRLTVV.

The chain joins TRBV13 to TRBJ2-5; D may be TRBD2 (6 bases). The germline V and J ends were trimmed by 4 bases and 5 bases, with 14 bases remaining between them. The CDR3 covers 14 residues. The V gene's germline CDR1 is PRHDT and CDR2 FYEKMQ (reference sequence). CDR3 residues: CASSWRGVLETQYF. Here the CDR3 DNA reads TGTGCCAGCAGCTGGCGCGGGGTACTGGAGACCCAGTACTTC.

This clone was detected once. The chain combines TRBV7-9 with TRBJ1-5; no reliable D call. Per germline, CDR1 SEHNR and CDR2 FQNEAQ (reference sequence). The CDR3 has 15 amino acids. V lost 4 bases, J lost 5 bases, and 15 bases lay in between. The CDR3 sequence: CASSSSSTSDQPQHF. In nucleotides, the CDR3 is TGTGCCAGCAGCTCCTCCTCGACGAGCGATCAGCCCCAGCATTTT.

The rearrangement links TRBV29-1 to TRBJ2-7; D perhaps matches TRBD2 (6 bases). V was shortened by 4 bases and J by 7 bases, with 20 bases between the two germline ends. The CDR3 is made up of 14 amino acids. CDR1 is SQVTM, CDR2 ANQGSEA, per germline. For the CDR3, the DNA is TGCAGCGTTGTATCGGAGGGAAGTCGGTGGGAGCAGTACTTC. Residues: CSVVSEGSRWEQYF.

Only a few counts were recorded for this clone. The J gene is TRBJ2-3, the V gene TRBV27; 7 bases agree with TRBD1. The CDR3 extends over 14 amino acids. The J segment lost 1 base and the V segment lost 6 bases, leaving 4 bases of the junction unmatched. Per the germline V gene, CDR1 is MNHEY and CDR2 is SMNVEV (reference sequence). CDR3 DNA sequence: TGTGCCAGCAGCCCACAGGGGCGCACAGATACGCAGTATTTT. Its protein product is CASSPQGRTDTQYF.

V usage is TRBV27 and J usage is TRBJ2-1; maybe TRBD2 (5 bases). The CDR3 spans 13 residues. CDR1 and CDR2 (germline): MNHEY, SMNVEV (reference sequence). Trimming took 8 bases from V and 4 from J, leaving 12 bases between them. CDR3 amino acids: CASSGGQYNEQFF. CDR3 DNA: TGTGCCAGCTCGGGCGGGCAATACAATGAGCAGTTCTTC.

This clone was seen once. The chain joins TRBV2 to TRBJ2-7, with 8 bases fitting TRBD1. The CDR3 has 13 amino acids. V lost 7 bases and J lost 5; bases outside the gene matches: 7. Germline V lookup: CDR1 SNHLY, CDR2 FYNNEI. CDR3 nucleotides: TGTGCCAGCAAGAATCTGGACAGGGACGAGCAGTACTTC. It specifies CASKNLDRDEQYF.

The CDR3 here is CASSIPNTGELFF. DNA for the CDR3: TGCGCCAGCAGCATCCCTAACACCGGGGAGCTGTTTTTT. The chain carries TRBV5-1 and TRBJ2-2; D uncertain. Between the trimmed V and J ends, which lost 4 bases and 2 bases, there was a span of 6 bases. The length of the CDR3 is 13 residues. Germline V gives CDR1 SGHRS, CDR2 YFSETQ.

Worth noting for this clone: Germline is not matched at one junction end, which may reflect a read error. The rearrangement joins TRBV7-3 to TRBJ1-3, with D perhaps matching TRBD1 (5 bases). The germline gives CDR1 SGHTA, CDR2 FQGTGA. The length of the CDR3 is 16 residues. The CDR3 is CASSLIRGNSGNTIYF. The CDR3 coding sequence is TGTGCCAGCAGCTTAATTCGGGGGAACTCTGGAAACACCATATACTTT.

The rearrangement joins TRBV5-6 to TRBJ1-1; weak D call: TRBD1 (5 bases). The length of the CDR3 is 14 residues. CDR1 SGHDT and CDR2 YYEEEE come from the germline V gene. V was pared by 0 bases and J by 5 bases, with 11 bases between. CDR3 sequence reads: CASSLEQGRTEAFF. The CDR3 DNA follows: TGTGCCAGCAGCTTGGAGCAGGGCAGGACTGAAGCTTTCTTT.

This rearrangement joins TRBV7-3 to TRBJ2-3; tentative D call: TRBD2 (6 bases). CDR3 length: 15 residues. Per the germline V gene, CDR1 is SGHTA and CDR2 is FQGTGA. Trimming cost V 5 bases and J 1 base, with 13 bases left between them. The CDR3 spells CASSPVGGGTDTQYF. The DNA for the CDR3 is TGTGCCAGCAGCCCCGTTGGCGGGGGCACAGATACGCAGTATTTT.

This clone has only a few counts. V gene TRBV29-1 combines with J gene TRBJ2-6, with D possibly being TRBD1 or TRBD2 (5 bases each). Germline V gene data show CDR1 as SQVTM and CDR2 as ANQGSEA. This CDR3 is built from 15 residues. Trimming pared 1 base from V and 4 bases from J, leaving 11 bases between. CDR3 nucleotide sequence: TGCAGCGTTGAAGGGGGACCACCGGGGGCCAACGTCCTGACTTTC. It encodes CSVEGGPPGANVLTF.

In its sample, this clone was seen a few times. The chain recombines TRBV2 with TRBJ2-5; possibly TRBD1 for D (6 bases). CDR3 length: 15 residues. Between the trimmed V and J ends, which lost 4 bases and 4 bases, there was a span of 16 bases. Germline V gene sequence: CDR1 SNHLY, CDR2 FYNNEI. CDR3 sequence (DNA): TGTGCCAGCAGTGGTGACAGGCGCAGGATAGAGACCCAGTACTTC. This gives the protein CASSGDRRRIETQYF.

The chain couples TRBV29-1 to TRBJ1-1; maybe TRBD1 (6 bases). The CDR3 is 14 residues long. V lost 3 bases and J 4 bases, leaving 15 bases between the germline ends. Germline assignment: CDR1 SQVTM and CDR2 ANQGSEA. DNA for the CDR3: TGCAGCGTTGACTTAAGCAGGGGAAGCACTGAAGCTTTCTTT. Its translation is CSVDLSRGSTEAFF.

A single count supports this clone. The CDR3 DNA reads as TGTGCCAGCAGCTTAGGAGGGGGCAGGGAGCAGTATTTT. Translating gives CASSLGGGREQYF. The chain has TRBV11-2 and TRBJ2-3; TRBD1 aligns across 7 bases. The germline gives CDR1 SGHAT, CDR2 FQNNGV. The ends lost 1 base at V and 11 bases at J; junction bases unmatched: 6. The CDR3 has 13 residues.

V is TRBV5-1 and J is TRBJ2-1, with unresolved D. V lost 4 bases to trimming and J lost 6 bases, with 11 bases between them. The CDR3 extends over 13 amino acids. In germline, CDR1 is SGHRS, CDR2 YFSETQ. CDR3 nucleotides: TGCGCCAGCAGCCTTCCTGACGGCAATGAGCAGTTCTTC. Translated: CASSLPDGNEQFF.

V is TRBV4-1 and J is TRBJ1-4; D unclear. The CDR3 extends over 15 amino acids. Deletions cut 4 bases from V and 7 bases from J, with 16 bases between. Germline V CDR1 and CDR2: MGHRA, YSYEKL. CDR3 in amino acids: CASSPRDTGSEKLFF. The CDR3 coding sequence is TGCGCCAGCAGCCCCCGCGATACTGGGAGTGAAAAACTGTTTTTT.

The chain couples TRBV4-1 to TRBJ2-7; TRBD2 agrees at 8 bases. The germline CDR1 and CDR2 sequences are MGHRA and YSYEKL. The CDR3 runs to 15 residues. J was trimmed by 0 bases and V by 5 bases; bases with no gene match: 6. The CDR3 sequence: CASSYRTSISYEQYF. CDR3 DNA sequence: TGCGCCAGCAGCTACAGGACTAGCATCTCCTACGAGCAGTACTTC.

The chain combines TRBV25-1 with TRBJ2-3, with a tentative D call TRBD1 (6 bases). The CDR3 sequence is 14 residues long. CDR1 is MGHDK, CDR2 SYGVNS, per germline. V was shortened by 3 bases and J by 2 bases, with 9 bases between the two germline ends. The CDR3 DNA follows: TGTGCCAGCAGTGACAGGGGAAACACAGATACGCAGTATTTT. The encoded protein is CASSDRGNTDTQYF.

This clone was picked up a small number of times. The chain couples TRBV4-1 to TRBJ2-2, with 8 bases aligning to TRBD1. The CDR3 sequence is 16 residues long. V lost 7 bases, J lost 3 bases, and 10 bases stayed unmatched. Germline CDR1 is MGHRA and CDR2 is YSYEKL. DNA of the CDR3: TGCGCCAGCAACAAAATAATACAGGGGGACACCGGGGAGCTGTTTTTT. Protein product: CASNKIIQGDTGELFF.

V and J are TRBV19 and TRBJ1-1, with no clear D. Per the germline V gene, CDR1 is LNHDA and CDR2 is SQIVND (reference sequence). This CDR3 has 14 amino acids. V shed 2 bases and J shed 0 bases, with 7 bases lying between them. CDR3 amino acids: CASSIPGMNTEAFF. DNA for the CDR3: TGTGCCAGTAGTATACCAGGAATGAACACTGAAGCTTTCTTT.

The chain recombines TRBV27 with TRBJ2-2, with D possibly TRBD2 on 6 matching bases. The CDR3 consists of 14 residues. Looked up from germline, CDR1 is MNHEY and CDR2 is SMNVEV (reference sequence). Trimming pared 3 bases from V and 3 bases from J, leaving 8 bases between. The CDR3 sequence is CASSFGGDTGELFF. In DNA form, the CDR3 reads TGTGCCAGCAGTTTCGGCGGGGACACCGGGGAGCTGTTTTTT.

The V and J genes are TRBV30 and TRBJ1-2, with D maybe TRBD1 (6 bases). Trimming took 3 bases from V and 2 from J, leaving 7 bases between them. Germline loops: CDR1 GTSNPN, CDR2 SVGIG (reference sequence). The CDR3 is 12 residues long. CDR3 amino acids: CAWRQGNYGYTF. Written as DNA, the CDR3 is TGTGCCTGGAGGCAGGGGAACTATGGCTACACCTTC. Supplemented by reference TRBV30 and TRBJ1-2, the full variable domain reads SQTIHQWPATLVQPVGSPLSLECTVEGTSNPNLYWYRQAAGRGLQLLFYSVGIGQISSEVPQNLSASRPQDRQFILSSKKLLLSDSGFYLCAWRQGNYGYTFGSGTRLTVV.

V gene TRBV4-3 combines with J gene TRBJ2-1, with 8 bases aligning to TRBD1. The CDR3 loop spans 17 amino acids. Germline CDR1 reads LGHNA; CDR2 reads YSLEER. V was pared by 3 bases and J by 2 bases, with 9 bases of the junction left unmatched. In DNA form, the CDR3 reads TGCGCCAGCAGCCATGAATTCACAGGGGGTCCCTACAATGAGCAGTTCTTC. Residues: CASSHEFTGGPYNEQFF.

The J gene is TRBJ1-2, the V gene TRBV9; the D is unclear. The CDR3 covers 12 residues. Per germline, CDR1 SGDLS and CDR2 YYNGEE. The V gene lost 7 bases and the J gene lost 8 bases, with 15 bases spanning the gap. The CDR3 DNA follows: TGTGCCAGCCGAACCCGGGTAGGGGGCTACACCTTC. Residues: CASRTRVGGYTF.

This clone was counted only a few times. The chain is built from TRBV30 and TRBJ1-1, with no clear D. With 3 bases removed from V and 6 bases from J, the gap between germline ends came to 17 bases. The germline gives CDR1 GTSNPN, CDR2 SVGIG (reference sequence). CDR3 length: 14 amino acids. The CDR3: CAWSEGFTSAEAFF. CDR3 sequence (DNA): TGTGCCTGGAGCGAGGGCTTCACGAGCGCTGAAGCTTTCTTT.

This clone was detected ten times or more. The V gene is TRBV7-3, the J gene TRBJ2-2; 8 nucleotides match TRBD1. V dropped 6 bases and J dropped 7; count of bases not matched to a gene: 13. This CDR3 has 16 amino acids. Germline V CDR1 and CDR2: SGHTA, FQGTGA. This chain's CDR3 is CASRRGKDRVNGELFF. The DNA of the CDR3 is TGTGCCAGCAGGCGAGGGAAGGACAGGGTGAACGGGGAGCTGTTTTTT.